These 4 T cell receptor beta chains originate from one sample sequenced in a study of blood T cell repertoires in COVID-19. The protocol was immunoSEQ multiplex PCR, while the TCRdb copy is restricted to in-frame clones and leaves out a portion. The data contain some 460,000 clones, approximately 90% of them seen just once; the ten biggest clones take up over 4%. The sample taken for sequencing was peripheral blood. The receptor source for this set is a woman aged 30 to 39 with acute or convalescent COVID-19.

The chain couples TRBV19 to TRBJ1-6; a possible D gene is TRBD1 (5 bases). Germline loops: CDR1 LNHDA, CDR2 SQIVND (reference sequence). The CDR3 runs 14 residues. V lost 7 bases to trimming and J lost 0 bases, with 7 bases between them. Written as DNA, the CDR3 is TGTGCCAGTAATCAGGGCTCCTATAATTCACCCCTCCACTTT. This translates into CASNQGSYNSPLHF.

This chain uses TRBV6-5 with TRBJ2-1; maybe TRBD1 (5 bases). In germline, CDR1 is MNHEY, CDR2 SVGAGI. V lost 5 bases, J lost 4 bases, and 9 bases lay in between. The CDR3 length is 13 residues. The CDR3 DNA sequence: TGTGCCAGCAGTAAGACAGATTACAATGAGCAGTTCTTC. Translated: CASSKTDYNEQFF.

The rearrangement uses TRBV28 and TRBJ1-1, with D unresolved. V dropped 6 bases and J dropped 8 bases, with 7 bases sitting between them. CDR1 is MDHEN, CDR2 SYDVKM, per germline. The CDR3 sequence is 10 residues long. CDR3 nucleotide sequence: TGTGCCAGCAGAGGCGGGGAAGCTTTCTTT. This sequence encodes CASRGGEAFF.

The rearrangement joins TRBV18 to TRBJ2-2; no firm D call. Trimming removed 3 bases at V and 6 bases at J, with 14 bases between. This CDR3 contains 15 residues. From germline, CDR1 is KGHSH and CDR2 LQKENI. The chain's CDR3 is CASSPSVGAAGELFF. The CDR3 region has the DNA TGTGCCAGCTCACCTTCCGTTGGAGCCGCCGGGGAGCTGTTTTTT.